These 17 T cell receptor beta chains were all obtained from the same sample, sequenced in a study of tumor T cells in aggressive B-cell lymphoma (TCRdb year 2017). Library preparation used the immunoSEQ multiplex PCR assay. The table comes from immuneACCESS by way of TCRdb, which keeps in-frame sequences with V and J called. Part of the clones is missing from these tables; in studies checked, under half for an unresolved V gene and the rest for unknown reasons. In all, the sample holds some 10,000 clones, and approximately 85% of those were seen once. The ten largest clonotypes hold approximately 4.3% of the sample. Sequencing used tumor tissue. Receptors were obtained from an adult with diffuse large B cell lymphoma.

This chain connects TRBV6-4 to TRBJ2-1, with 7 bases fitting TRBD2. J lost 8 bases, V lost 5 bases, and 9 bases had no gene match. The CDR3 length is 14 residues. The V gene's germline CDR1 is MRHNA and CDR2 SNTAGT. CDR3 protein: CASSITAGVDEQFF. CDR3 sequence (DNA): TGTGCCAGCAGTATTACGGCGGGGGTCGATGAGCAGTTCTTC.

The chain has TRBV7-2 and TRBJ1-4; the D gene is possibly TRBD1 (5 bases). Trimming removed 5 bases from V and 6 bases from J, with 13 bases in between. This CDR3 comprises 14 residues. In germline, CDR1 is SGHTA, CDR2 FQGNSA. CDR3 sequence: CASSVMLGDEKLFF. DNA of the CDR3: TGTGCCAGCAGCGTTATGTTAGGGGATGAAAAACTGTTTTTT. Variable domain in full (rest from reference TRBV7-2 and TRBJ1-4): GAGVSQSPSNKVTEKGKDVELRCDPISGHTALYWYRQSLGQGLEFLIYFQGNSAPDKSGLPSDRFSAERTGGSVSTLTIQRTQQEDSAVYLCASSVMLGDEKLFFGSGTQLSVL.

In this sample, this clone turned up a few times. The rearrangement joins TRBV27 to TRBJ2-7; 8 nucleotides match TRBD1. Trimming removed 8 bases from V and 2 bases from J; junction bases left unmatched: 20. In germline, CDR1 is MNHEY, CDR2 SMNVEV (reference sequence). This CDR3 spans 18 amino acids. The CDR3 coding sequence is TGTGCCAGCTGCCTCGCGTGGGGGCAGGGGGCGGGCCCCTACGAGCAGTACTTC. Encoded protein: CASCLAWGQGAGPYEQYF.

The chain couples TRBV19 to TRBJ2-2, with 13 bases aligning to TRBD2. Germline CDR1 and CDR2: LNHDA and SQIVND (reference sequence). The CDR3 has 18 amino acids. V was pared by 6 bases and J by 1 base, with 8 bases of the junction left unmatched. For the CDR3, the DNA is TGTGCCAGTAGGGTAGGACTAGCGGGAGTCGGGAACACCGGGGAGCTGTTTTTT. Translation gives CASRVGLAGVGNTGELFF.

This clone was found a few times. The chain has TRBV27 and TRBJ2-7; D may be TRBD2 (5 bases). V was cut by 11 bases and J by 3 bases, with 14 bases left in between. CDR3 size: 12 residues. CDR1 and CDR2 from the germline V gene are MNHEY and SMNVEV (reference sequence). The CDR3 DNA reads TGTGCCGTCCGTGAGGGCCTCTACGAGCAGTACTTC. It yields the protein CAVREGLYEQYF.

The chain joins TRBV5-6 to TRBJ2-2; D ambiguous. Germline CDR1 SGHDT, CDR2 YYEEEE. The CDR3 length is 14 residues. Trimming pared 2 bases from V and 5 bases from J, leaving 10 bases between. The CDR3 spells CASSFFTETGELFF. The CDR3 coding sequence is TGTGCCAGCAGCTTTTTTACGGAGACCGGGGAGCTGTTTTTT.

J is TRBJ2-2 and V is TRBV19, with 9 positions matching TRBD1. V was pared by 4 bases and J by 5 bases, with 5 bases of the junction left unmatched. CDR1 is LNHDA, CDR2 SQIVND, per germline (reference sequence). The CDR3 consists of 15 residues. In DNA form, the CDR3 reads TGTGCCAGTAGTAGGACAGGGGTTTTTACCGGGGAGCTGTTTTTT. The encoded protein is CASSRTGVFTGELFF.

The CDR3 sequence: CASSPRRAENTEAFF. CDR3 nucleotide sequence: TGTGCCAGCTCACCACGGCGGGCAGAGAACACTGAAGCTTTCTTT. The chain joins TRBV18 to TRBJ1-1; D unclear. The CDR3 loop spans 15 amino acids. Trimming stripped 1 base from V and 1 base from J, with 10 bases between. Germline lookup yields CDR1 KGHSH and CDR2 LQKENI.

V usage is TRBV9 and J usage is TRBJ2-3, with 11 nucleotides matching TRBD2. This CDR3 has 15 amino acids. In germline, CDR1 is SGDLS, CDR2 YYNGEE. The trim removed 4 bases at V and 10 bases at J, leaving 11 bases unmatched. CDR3 nucleotides: TGTGCCAGCAGCAGCCAACTAGCGGGAGACCCTGCGCAGTATTTT. This encodes CASSSQLAGDPAQYF.

The chain couples TRBV21-1 to TRBJ2-7; the table's D call, TRBD1, has no DNA check behind it. TRBV21-1 is reported as a pseudogene. There are 11 residues in the CDR3. CDR3 protein: CALRDNYEQYF. DNA of the CDR3: TGTGCCTTACGGGACAACTACGAGCAGTACTTC.

This chain uses TRBV6-5 with TRBJ2-7, with a weak D call TRBD2 (6 bases). The V end lost 4 bases, the J end lost 2 bases, and 15 bases lay between the germline ends. CDR1 is MNHEY, CDR2 SVGAGI, per germline. The CDR3 runs 15 residues. The chain's CDR3 is CASSFYREKPYEQYF. Written as DNA, the CDR3 is TGTGCCAGCAGTTTCTATCGGGAGAAACCCTACGAGCAGTACTTC.

V and J are TRBV6-1 and TRBJ2-7; 8 bases fit TRBD2. This CDR3 contains 15 residues. The V gene's germline CDR1 is MNHNS and CDR2 SASEGT. The trim removed 6 bases at V and 3 bases at J, leaving 10 bases unmatched. The CDR3 is CASRLAEGSYYEQYF. The CDR3 DNA sequence: TGTGCCAGCAGACTAGCGGAAGGGAGCTACTACGAGCAGTACTTC.

The V call is TRBV4-2, the J call TRBJ2-1, with TRBD2 matching 9 bases. The CDR3 runs 14 residues. V shed 5 bases, J shed 7 bases, and the junction held 6 bases outside the gene matches. The germline V gene has CDR1 LGHNA and CDR2 YNFKEQ. This chain's CDR3 is CASSNQREDNEQFF. For the CDR3, the DNA is TGTGCCAGCAGCAATCAGCGGGAGGATAATGAGCAGTTCTTC.

The chain couples TRBV10-1 to TRBJ2-6, with 8 positions matching TRBD1. The V gene's germline CDR1 is WNHNN and CDR2 SYGVQD (reference sequence). J was trimmed by 9 bases and V by 6 bases; bases with no gene match: 10. CDR3 length: 15 amino acids. CDR3 nucleotides: TGCGCCAGCAGCCCTAAGACAGGGGAAGTCAACGTCCTGACTTTC. This gives the protein CASSPKTGEVNVLTF.

The chain couples TRBV5-1 to TRBJ2-6, with D unresolved. V lost 0 bases to trimming and J lost 4 bases, with 8 bases between them. There are 15 residues in the CDR3. Germline CDR1 SGHRS, CDR2 YFSETQ. The CDR3 sequence is CASSLVGSGANVLTF. The CDR3 DNA reads as TGCGCCAGCAGCTTGGTCGGGTCCGGGGCCAACGTCCTGACTTTC. The full variable domain, with the rest looked up from reference TRBV5-1 and TRBJ2-6, is KAGVTQTPRYLIKTRGQQVTLSCSPISGHRSVSWYQQTPGQGLQFLFEYFSETQRNKGNFPGRFSGRQFSNSRSEMNVSTLELGDSALYLCASSLVGSGANVLTFGAGSRLTVL.

CDR3 coding DNA: TGTGCCAGCAGCTCGATCGAGACGGGTGAAAAACTGTTTTTT. This sequence encodes CASSSIETGEKLFF. The genes are TRBV7-9 and TRBJ1-4, with D uncertain. The ends were cut back, 4 bases at V and 7 bases at J, with 13 bases in the middle. Germline V gene sequence: CDR1 SEHNR, CDR2 FQNEAQ (reference sequence). The CDR3 covers 14 residues. The full variable domain, completed using reference TRBV7-9 and TRBJ1-4, is DTGVSQNPRHKITKRGQNVTFRCDPISEHNRLYWYRQTLGQGPEFLTYFQNEAQLEKSRLLSDRFSAERPKGSFSTLEIQRTEQGDSAMYLCASSSIETGEKLFFGSGTQLSVL.

The chain uses TRBV5-1 and TRBJ1-5; TRBD1 agrees at 7 bases. This CDR3 region has 14 residues. Losses at the gene ends were 4 bases for V and 2 bases for J; bases not matched to a gene: 3. Germline V gene data show CDR1 as SGHRS and CDR2 as YFSETQ. Here the CDR3 reads CASSPDRGNQPQHF. The CDR3 DNA is TGCGCCAGCAGCCCCGACAGGGGCAATCAGCCCCAGCATTTT.